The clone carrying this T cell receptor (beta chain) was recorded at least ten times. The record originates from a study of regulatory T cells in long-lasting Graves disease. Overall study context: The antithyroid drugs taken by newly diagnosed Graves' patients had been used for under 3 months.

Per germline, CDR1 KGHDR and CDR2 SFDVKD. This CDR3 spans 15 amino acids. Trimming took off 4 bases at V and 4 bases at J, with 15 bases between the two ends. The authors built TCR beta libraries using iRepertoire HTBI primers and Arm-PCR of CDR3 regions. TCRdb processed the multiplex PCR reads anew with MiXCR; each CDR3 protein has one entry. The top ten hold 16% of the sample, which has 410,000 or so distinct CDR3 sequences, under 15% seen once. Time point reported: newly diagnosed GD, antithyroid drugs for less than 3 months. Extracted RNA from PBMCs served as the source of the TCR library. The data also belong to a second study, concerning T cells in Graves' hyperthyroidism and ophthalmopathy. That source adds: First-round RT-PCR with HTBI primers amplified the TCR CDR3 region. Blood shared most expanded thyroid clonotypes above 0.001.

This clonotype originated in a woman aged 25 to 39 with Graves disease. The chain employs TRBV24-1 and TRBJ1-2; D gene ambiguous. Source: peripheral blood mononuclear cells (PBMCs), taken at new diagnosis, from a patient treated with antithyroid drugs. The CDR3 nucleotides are TGTGCCACCAGTGACGGAGGACGGAAGACCTATGGCTACACCTTC. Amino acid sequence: CATSDGGRKTYGYTF.